This T cell receptor beta chain was recovered during a study of regulatory T cells in long-lasting Graves disease. Study results and limitations: TCR diversity was lower in persistent Graves' patients than in newly diagnosed ones.

Building of the TCR beta libraries involved iRepertoire HTBI primers and Arm-PCR of CDR3 regions. TCRdb called the multiplex PCR reads again in MiXCR, with one record for every CDR3 protein. The data hold 450,000 to 600,000 distinct CDR3 sequences, with roughly 14% observed a single time. Time point reported: newly diagnosed GD, antithyroid drugs for less than 3 months. The TCR library used RNA extracted from PBMCs. With 2 bases removed from V and 5 bases from J, the gap between germline ends came to 11 bases. The CDR3 sequence is 14 residues long. In germline, CDR1 is ENHRY, CDR2 SYGVKD. This clonotype was counted many times. The antigen remains undetermined. The data were also submitted as part of a second study, on T cells in Graves' hyperthyroidism and ophthalmopathy.

The specimen comprised peripheral blood mononuclear cells (PBMCs), sampled at new diagnosis, from a patient treated with antithyroid drugs. The origin of this receptor is a man aged 25-40 years with Graves disease. The V call is TRBV10-3, the J call TRBJ2-3, with D possibly TRBD2 on 5 matching bases. The CDR3: CAISEVSGRDTQYF. CDR3 nucleotide sequence: TGTGCCATCAGTGAGGTCAGCGGTAGAGATACGCAGTATTTT.